The 10 T cell receptor beta chains reported below all come from one sample, sequenced in a study of CD8+CD57+ T cells in acquired aplastic anemia (dated by TCRdb to the late 2010s). The instrument given in TCRdb is Illumina HiSeq 2000. Genomic DNA served as template for TCR beta VDJ combination and CDR3 sequence profiling. TCRdb reprocessing: public reads trimmed at Q25 with fastp, clones called with MiXCR, in-frame beta chains kept. Rows are unified per CDR3 protein, each entry keeping the most common DNA and genes. The sample includes 150,000 or so distinct CDR3 sequences, with more than 45% observed a single time. The ten largest clones add up to approximately 1% of the sample. Expansion of CD8+CD57+ cells had been shown by flow cytometry in the patients chosen for sequencing. Sequencing was done on a sample of sorted CD4+, CD8+, or CD8+CD57+ T cells (not recorded which) from PBMCs. The receptor source for this set is a human donor with aplastic anemia.

This clonotype was seen a few times. This chain connects TRBV24-1 to TRBJ2-5; 9 bases line up with TRBD1. There are 15 residues in the CDR3. CDR1 is KGHDR and CDR2 is SFDVKD in the germline V gene. The V and J ends lost 6 bases and 4 bases, in that order; junction bases with no gene match: 8. The CDR3 protein is CATSTPTGGVETQYF. The CDR3 bases are TGTGCCACCAGTACGCCCACAGGGGGCGTAGAGACCCAGTACTTC.

This clonotype was seen ten or more times. V and J are TRBV6-5 and TRBJ1-5; the D is unclear. The CDR3 contains 17 residues. The V end lost 2 bases, the J end lost 2 bases, and 16 bases lay between the germline ends. Germline loops: CDR1 MNHEY, CDR2 SVGAGI. The CDR3 DNA reads TGTGCCAGCAGTTACGGTGGCCAAGCCGGCGGCAATCAGCCCCAGCATTTT. Protein: CASSYGGQAGGNQPQHF.

This clonotype was seen just once. V gene TRBV7-8 combines with J gene TRBJ1-1; no firm D call. Trimming removed 8 bases at V and 2 bases at J, with 9 bases between. The CDR3 is 12 amino acids. Germline assignment: CDR1 SGHVS and CDR2 FQNEAQ. CDR3 sequence: CASPQRNTEAFF. CDR3 nucleotides: TGTGCCAGCCCTCAGAGAAACACTGAAGCTTTCTTT. Together with reference TRBV7-8 and TRBJ1-1, the CDR3 gives the full variable domain: GAGVSQSPRYKVAKRGQDVALRCDPISGHVSLFWYQQALGQGPEFLTYFQNEAQLDKSGLPSDRFFAERPEGSVSTLKIQRTQQEDSAVYLCASPQRNTEAFFGQGTRLTVV.

This chain links TRBV15 with TRBJ1-4; D unresolved. The germline V gene encodes CDR1 LNHNV and CDR2 YYDKDF (reference sequence). Trimming left V 3 bases short and J 8 bases short, with 10 bases between. The CDR3 runs 13 residues. This CDR3 is CATSRASREKLFF. As DNA, the CDR3 is TGTGCCACCAGCAGGGCCTCTAGAGAAAAACTGTTTTTT.

This clonotype was counted only a few times. The chain employs TRBV5-1 and TRBJ1-5; 8 bases agree with TRBD1. Trimming removed 4 bases from V and 4 bases from J; junction bases left unmatched: 13. The germline V gene has CDR1 SGHRS and CDR2 YFSETQ. The CDR3 spans 17 residues. The CDR3 DNA reads as TGCGCCAGCAGCAAAGGACAGGGTGAACATCGGAATCAGCCCCAGCATTTT. This gives the protein CASSKGQGEHRNQPQHF.

This chain joins TRBV2 and TRBJ2-2; 8 nucleotides line up with TRBD1. This CDR3 comprises 16 residues. After removal of 4 bases from V and 9 bases from J, the junction contained 13 bases not matched to a gene. The germline CDR1 and CDR2 sequences are SNHLY and FYNNEI. In DNA form, the CDR3 reads TGTGCCAGCAGTGCATTAGGACAGGGAAAAGCCAGGGAGCTGTTTTTT. Its protein is CASSALGQGKARELFF. The full variable domain, rest sourced from reference TRBV2 and TRBJ2-2, is EPEVTQTPSHQVTQMGQEVILRCVPISNHLYFYWYRQILGQKVEFLVSFYNNEISEKSEIFDDQFSVERPDGSNFTLKIRSTKLEDSAMYFCASSALGQGKARELFFGEGSRLTVL.

This clonotype was detected many times. The chain recombines TRBV2 with TRBJ1-3; a possible D gene is TRBD1 (6 bases). The CDR3 totals 13 residues. Trimming removed 7 bases at V and 2 bases at J, with 9 bases between. Germline CDR1 and CDR2: SNHLY and FYNNEI. The DNA for the CDR3 is TGTGCCAGCAATAACAGGGCTGGAAACACCATATATTTT. It translates to CASNNRAGNTIYF.

The CDR3 DNA follows: TGCGCCAGCGGGGCTAGCGGGGTAGACAATGAGCAGTTCTTC. Protein product: CASGASGVDNEQFF. V is TRBV10-1 and J is TRBJ2-1, with 9 bases identical to TRBD2. Per the germline V gene, CDR1 is WNHNN and CDR2 is SYGVQD (reference sequence). The CDR3 extends over 14 amino acids. V dropped 8 bases and J dropped 5; count of bases not matched to a gene: 7.

In this sample, this clonotype turned up many times. The chain couples TRBV4-1 to TRBJ2-7, with D perhaps TRBD1 or TRBD2 (5 bases each). The CDR3 has 16 amino acids. Between the trimmed V and J ends, which lost 1 base and 0 bases, there was a span of 13 bases. Germline CDR1 MGHRA, CDR2 YSYEKL. The CDR3 bases are TGCGCCAGCAGCCAAGGCTTAGGGACGGGCTCCTACGAGCAGTACTTC. This sequence encodes CASSQGLGTGSYEQYF.

V and J are TRBV7-2 and TRBJ1-1, with a weak D call TRBD1 (6 bases). The V gene's germline CDR1 is SGHTA and CDR2 FQGNSA. The V end was cut by 5 bases, the J end by 4 bases, with 14 bases between. The CDR3 covers 14 residues. The CDR3 is CASSQQGRATEAFF. In DNA form, the CDR3 reads TGTGCCAGCAGCCAACAGGGACGGGCCACTGAAGCTTTCTTT. The full variable domain, its missing parts supplied by reference TRBV7-2 and TRBJ1-1, is GAGVSQSPSNKVTEKGKDVELRCDPISGHTALYWYRQSLGQGLEFLIYFQGNSAPDKSGLPSDRFSAERTGGSVSTLTIQRTQQEDSAVYLCASSQQGRATEAFFGQGTRLTVV.